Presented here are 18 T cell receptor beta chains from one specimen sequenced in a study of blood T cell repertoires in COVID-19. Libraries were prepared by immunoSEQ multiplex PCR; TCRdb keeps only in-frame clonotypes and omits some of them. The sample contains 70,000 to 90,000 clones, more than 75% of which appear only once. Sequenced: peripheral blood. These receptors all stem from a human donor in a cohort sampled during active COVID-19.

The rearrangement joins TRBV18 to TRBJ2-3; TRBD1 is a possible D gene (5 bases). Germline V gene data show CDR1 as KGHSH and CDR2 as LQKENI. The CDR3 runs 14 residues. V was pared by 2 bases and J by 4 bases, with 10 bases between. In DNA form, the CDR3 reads TGTGCCAGCTCACCAGATCAGGGTGCAGATACGCAGTATTTT. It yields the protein CASSPDQGADTQYF.

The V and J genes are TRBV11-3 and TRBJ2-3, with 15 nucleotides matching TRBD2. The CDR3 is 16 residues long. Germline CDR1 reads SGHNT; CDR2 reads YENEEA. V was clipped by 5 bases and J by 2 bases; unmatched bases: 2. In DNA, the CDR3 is TGTGCCAGCAGCAGGACTAGCGGGAGGGCCACAGATACGCAGTATTTT. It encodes CASSRTSGRATDTQYF.

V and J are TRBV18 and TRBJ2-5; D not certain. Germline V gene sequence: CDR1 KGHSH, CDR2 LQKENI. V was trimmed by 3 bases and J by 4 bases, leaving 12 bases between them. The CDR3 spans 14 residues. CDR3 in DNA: TGTGCCAGCTCACCTTCCAGGTCTGGAGAGACCCAGTACTTC. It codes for CASSPSRSGETQYF. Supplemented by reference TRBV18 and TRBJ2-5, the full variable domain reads NAGVMQNPRHLVRRRGQEARLRCSPMKGHSHVYWYRQLPEEGLKFMVYLQKENIIDESGMPKERFSAEFPKEGPSILRIQQVVRGDSAAYFCASSPSRSGETQYFGPGTRLLVL.

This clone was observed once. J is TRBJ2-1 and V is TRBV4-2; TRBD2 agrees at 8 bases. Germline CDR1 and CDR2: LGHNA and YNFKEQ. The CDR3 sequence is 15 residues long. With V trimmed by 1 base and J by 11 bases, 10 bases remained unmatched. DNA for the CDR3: TGTGCCAGCAGCCAAGTGACCCGCGGGAGGAGTAAGCAGTTCTTC. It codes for CASSQVTRGRSKQFF.

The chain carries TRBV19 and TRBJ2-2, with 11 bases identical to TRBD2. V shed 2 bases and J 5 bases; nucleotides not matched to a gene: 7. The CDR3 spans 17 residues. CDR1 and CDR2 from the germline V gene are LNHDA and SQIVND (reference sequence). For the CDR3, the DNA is TGTGCCAGTAGTATAAGATTGGGACTAGCGGAAACCGGGGAGCTGTTTTTT. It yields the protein CASSIRLGLAETGELFF.

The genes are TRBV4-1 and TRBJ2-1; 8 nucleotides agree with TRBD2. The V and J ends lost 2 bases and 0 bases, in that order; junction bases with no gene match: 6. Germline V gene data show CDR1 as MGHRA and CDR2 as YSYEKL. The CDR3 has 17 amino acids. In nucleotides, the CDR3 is TGCGCCAGCAGCCAACAACTAGCGGCCAGCTCCTACAATGAGCAGTTCTTC. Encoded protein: CASSQQLAASSYNEQFF.

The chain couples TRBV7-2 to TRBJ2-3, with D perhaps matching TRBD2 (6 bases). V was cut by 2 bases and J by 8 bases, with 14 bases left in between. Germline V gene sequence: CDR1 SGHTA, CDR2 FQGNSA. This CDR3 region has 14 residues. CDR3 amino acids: CASSLNTDGGTQYF. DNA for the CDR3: TGTGCCAGCAGCTTAAATACTGACGGGGGTACGCAGTATTTT.

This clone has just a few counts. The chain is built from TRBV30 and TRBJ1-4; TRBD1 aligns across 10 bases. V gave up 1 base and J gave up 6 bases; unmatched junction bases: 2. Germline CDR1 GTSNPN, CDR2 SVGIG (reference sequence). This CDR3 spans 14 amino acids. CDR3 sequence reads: CAWSAGTGDEKLFF. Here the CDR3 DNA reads TGTGCCTGGAGTGCAGGGACAGGGGATGAAAAACTGTTTTTT.

The CDR3 nucleotides read TGTGCCAGCACTTCGGGGTTGACTGAAGCTTTCTTT. Its protein is CASTSGLTEAFF. V is TRBV2 and J is TRBJ1-1; D is ambiguous. CDR3 length: 12 residues. Trimming removed 7 bases from V and 5 bases from J, with 11 bases in between. From germline, CDR1 is SNHLY and CDR2 FYNNEI.

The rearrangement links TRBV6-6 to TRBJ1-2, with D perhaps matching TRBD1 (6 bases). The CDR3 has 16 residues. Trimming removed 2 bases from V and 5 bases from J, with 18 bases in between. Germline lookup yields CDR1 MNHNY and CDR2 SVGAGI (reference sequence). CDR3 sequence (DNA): TGTGCCAGCAGTTACGGGCGGGGGGCTTTAGTGTATGGCTACACCTTC. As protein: CASSYGRGALVYGYTF.

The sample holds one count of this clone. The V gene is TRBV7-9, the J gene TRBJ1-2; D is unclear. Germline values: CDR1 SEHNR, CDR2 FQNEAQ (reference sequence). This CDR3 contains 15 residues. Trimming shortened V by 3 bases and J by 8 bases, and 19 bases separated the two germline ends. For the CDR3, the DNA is TGTGCCAGCAGCTTGCCCCTTACGATAGCGCGGGGCTACACCTTC. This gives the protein CASSLPLTIARGYTF.

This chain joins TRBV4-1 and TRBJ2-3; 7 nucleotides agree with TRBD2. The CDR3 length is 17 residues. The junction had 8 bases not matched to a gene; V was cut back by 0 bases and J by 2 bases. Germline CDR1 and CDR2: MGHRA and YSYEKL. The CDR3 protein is CASSQDLAGESTDTQYF. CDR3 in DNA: TGCGCCAGCAGCCAAGATCTGGCGGGAGAGTCCACAGATACGCAGTATTTT.

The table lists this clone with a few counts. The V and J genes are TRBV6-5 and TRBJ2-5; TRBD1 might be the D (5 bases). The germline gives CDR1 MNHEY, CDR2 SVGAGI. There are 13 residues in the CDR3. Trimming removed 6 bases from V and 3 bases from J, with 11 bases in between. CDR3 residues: CASRRTLEETQYF. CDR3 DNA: TGTGCCAGCAGGCGGACACTTGAAGAGACCCAGTACTTC.

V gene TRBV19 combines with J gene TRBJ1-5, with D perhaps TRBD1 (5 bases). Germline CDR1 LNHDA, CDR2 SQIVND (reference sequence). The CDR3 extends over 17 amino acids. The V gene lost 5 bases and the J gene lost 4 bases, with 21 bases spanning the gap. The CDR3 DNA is TGTGCCAGTAGTCAGACTCCACCCGACAGAGTTAATCAGCCCCAGCATTTT. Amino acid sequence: CASSQTPPDRVNQPQHF.

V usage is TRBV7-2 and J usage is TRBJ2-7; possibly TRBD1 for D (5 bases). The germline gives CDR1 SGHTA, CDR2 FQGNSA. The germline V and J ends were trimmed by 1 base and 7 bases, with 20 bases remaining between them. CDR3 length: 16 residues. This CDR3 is CASSLVAGSSAGEQYF. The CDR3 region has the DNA TGTGCCAGCAGCTTAGTGGCCGGGTCTTCGGCAGGGGAGCAGTACTTC. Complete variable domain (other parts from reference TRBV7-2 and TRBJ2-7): GAGVSQSPSNKVTEKGKDVELRCDPISGHTALYWYRQSLGQGLEFLIYFQGNSAPDKSGLPSDRFSAERTGGSVSTLTIQRTQQEDSAVYLCASSLVAGSSAGEQYFGPGTRLTVT.

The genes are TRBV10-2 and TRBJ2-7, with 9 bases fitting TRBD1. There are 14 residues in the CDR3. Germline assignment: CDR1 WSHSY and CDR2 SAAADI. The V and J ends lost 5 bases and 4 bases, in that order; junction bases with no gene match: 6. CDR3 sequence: CASSHRGPQYEQYF. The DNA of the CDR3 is TGCGCCAGCAGTCACAGGGGGCCGCAATACGAGCAGTACTTC.

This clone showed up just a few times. CDR3 DNA: TGCGCCAGCAGCGACCCGGGACTCGGGATTGATACGCAGTATTTT. Residues: CASSDPGLGIDTQYF. The chain has TRBV10-1 and TRBJ2-3; a weak D match, TRBD2 (6 bases). Germline CDR1 and CDR2: WNHNN and SYGVQD (reference sequence). V was cut by 6 bases and J by 6 bases, with 19 bases left in between. The CDR3 contains 15 residues.

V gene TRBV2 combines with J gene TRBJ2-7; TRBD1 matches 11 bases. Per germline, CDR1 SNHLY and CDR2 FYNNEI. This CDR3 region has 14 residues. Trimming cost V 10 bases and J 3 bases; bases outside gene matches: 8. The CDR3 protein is CATKTGTGGYEQYF. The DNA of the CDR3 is TGTGCCACCAAAACCGGGACAGGGGGCTACGAGCAGTACTTC.